These 28 T cell receptor beta chains came from one sample sequenced in a study of cytomegalovirus exposure and HLA in healthy donors. The repertoire was sequenced with immunoSEQ multiplex PCR; TCRdb's copy has only in-frame clones and lacks some. The sample has 150,000 to 250,000 clones, roughly 81% seen once. Material: PBMCs. The receptors stem from a woman aged 25 to 39 in good health and CMV-seronegative.

This rearrangement joins TRBV5-1 to TRBJ1-6, with 7 bases fitting TRBD1. CDR3 size: 15 residues. V lost 0 bases, J lost 10 bases, and 7 bases stayed unmatched. Looked up from germline, CDR1 is SGHRS and CDR2 is YFSETQ. CDR3 protein: CASSLDRGRGSPLHF. The CDR3 bases are TGCGCCAGCAGCTTGGATAGGGGGCGCGGATCACCCCTCCACTTT.

This clone appeared a few times. V is TRBV19 and J is TRBJ1-1; maybe TRBD1 (6 bases). CDR1 LNHDA and CDR2 SQIVND come from the germline V gene (reference sequence). The CDR3 has 14 residues. Trimming took off 5 bases at V and 2 bases at J, with 12 bases between the two ends. CDR3 in amino acids: CASSFAGTNTEAFF. The CDR3 nucleotides are TGTGCCAGTAGTTTTGCCGGGACAAACACTGAAGCTTTCTTT.

The chain couples TRBV2 to TRBJ1-4, with a possible D match to TRBD1 (6 bases). The CDR3 spans 14 residues. The germline V gene has CDR1 SNHLY and CDR2 FYNNEI. Trimming stripped 9 bases from V and 8 bases from J, with 19 bases between. CDR3: CASHGGQGREKLFF. The CDR3, as DNA: TGTGCCAGTCACGGGGGGCAGGGGCGGGAAAAACTGTTTTTT.

This sequence joins TRBV5-1 and TRBJ1-2; D gene unclear. Germline V gene sequence: CDR1 SGHRS, CDR2 YFSETQ. Deletions cut 1 base from V and 2 bases from J, with 9 bases between. This CDR3 comprises 14 residues. CDR3 nucleotide sequence: TGCGCCAGCAGCTTGTGGACGGGGAACTATGGCTACACCTTC. Translating gives CASSLWTGNYGYTF.

This clone has only one observation. The DNA of the CDR3 is TGCGCCAGCAGTGAGTTCGGGACAGGCAGCTCCTACGAGCAGTACTTC. This sequence encodes CASSEFGTGSSYEQYF. The chain combines TRBV10-2 with TRBJ2-7, with 8 bases fitting TRBD1. The CDR3 runs to 16 residues. The germline gives CDR1 WSHSY, CDR2 SAAADI. The V and J ends lost 1 base and 0 bases, in that order; junction bases with no gene match: 5.

The chain couples TRBV2 to TRBJ1-4, with TRBD1 as a possible D gene (6 bases). CDR3 length equals 15 residues. The V gene's germline CDR1 is SNHLY and CDR2 FYNNEI. The V end lost 2 bases, the J end lost 6 bases, and 13 bases lay between the germline ends. CDR3: CASSEYRVGHEKLFF. In DNA, the CDR3 is TGTGCCAGCAGTGAATACAGGGTTGGCCATGAAAAACTGTTTTTT. Combining the CDR3 with reference TRBV2 and TRBJ1-4 gives the whole variable domain EPEVTQTPSHQVTQMGQEVILRCVPISNHLYFYWYRQILGQKVEFLVSFYNNEISEKSEIFDDQFSVERPDGSNFTLKIRSTKLEDSAMYFCASSEYRVGHEKLFFGSGTQLSVL.

The chain has TRBV6-5 and TRBJ2-7; D possibly corresponds to TRBD1 (8 bases). The CDR3 length is 15 residues. Trimming cost V 6 bases and J 2 bases, with 17 bases left between them. CDR1 MNHEY and CDR2 SVGAGI come from the germline V gene. In nucleotides, the CDR3 is TGTGCCAGCAGCTATACAGGGGGGGGAGCCTACGAGCAGTACTTC. This encodes CASSYTGGGAYEQYF.

This rearrangement joins TRBV7-2 to TRBJ1-1; TRBD1 agrees at 7 bases. In germline, CDR1 is SGHTA, CDR2 FQGNSA. The CDR3 contains 14 residues. J lost 2 bases, V lost 5 bases, and 5 bases had no gene match. CDR3 region: CASSRQGYNTEAFF. CDR3 DNA sequence: TGTGCCAGCAGCCGACAGGGCTACAACACTGAAGCTTTCTTT.

The chain recombines TRBV9 with TRBJ2-1; 8 nucleotides agree with TRBD1. CDR3 length: 15 residues. Germline CDR1 SGDLS, CDR2 YYNGEE. V shed 0 bases, J shed 6 bases, and the junction held 5 bases outside the gene matches. For the CDR3, the DNA is TGTGCCAGCAGCGTAGTGGACAGGGTGCCCAATGAGCAGTTCTTC. Its protein is CASSVVDRVPNEQFF.

The gene calls are TRBV7-2 and TRBJ2-3, with 9 nucleotides matching TRBD2. Germline CDR1 SGHTA, CDR2 FQGNSA. This CDR3 is built from 14 residues. V trimming: 2 bases; J trimming: 9 bases; junction bases outside the gene matches: 6. The CDR3 bases are TGTGCCAGCAGCTTATCGCTGCTAGCGGGGACGCAGTATTTT. Its translation is CASSLSLLAGTQYF. Complete variable domain (other parts from reference TRBV7-2 and TRBJ2-3): GAGVSQSPSNKVTEKGKDVELRCDPISGHTALYWYRQSLGQGLEFLIYFQGNSAPDKSGLPSDRFSAERTGGSVSTLTIQRTQQEDSAVYLCASSLSLLAGTQYFGPGTRLTVL.

This clone was found once. J is TRBJ1-5 and V is TRBV28, with unresolved D. CDR3 length equals 14 residues. Trimming removed 7 bases at V and 8 bases at J, with 18 bases between. Per germline, CDR1 MDHEN and CDR2 SYDVKM. The CDR3 spells CASTPEGSSKPQHF. CDR3 DNA: TGTGCCAGCACCCCTGAAGGGAGTAGTAAGCCCCAGCATTTT.

This rearrangement joins TRBV15 to TRBJ1-2, with 8 bases lining up with TRBD1. The V segment lost 1 base and the J segment 5 bases; nucleotides outside the gene matches: 0. The germline CDR1 and CDR2 sequences are LNHNV and YYDKDF (reference sequence). This CDR3 spans 13 amino acids. CDR3: CATSRGQGYGYTF. CDR3 in DNA: TGTGCCACCAGCAGAGGACAGGGGTATGGCTACACCTTC.

A few counts support this clone. V usage is TRBV27 and J usage is TRBJ1-4; D might be TRBD1 (5 bases). CDR3 length: 14 residues. Deletions cut 6 bases from V and 5 bases from J, with 13 bases between. Germline values: CDR1 MNHEY, CDR2 SMNVEV (reference sequence). For the CDR3, the DNA is TGTGCCAGCAGCTGGAGGGGCAGGAATGAAAAACTGTTTTTT. This encodes CASSWRGRNEKLFF.

This clone has a handful of counts. The sample carries other DNA sequences with the same CDR3. The chain joins TRBV6-5 to TRBJ1-5, with D perhaps TRBD1 (5 bases). Germline loops: CDR1 MNHEY, CDR2 SVGAGI. CDR3 size: 13 residues. Trimming took off 6 bases at V and 4 bases at J, with 10 bases between the two ends. In DNA, the CDR3 is TGTGCCAGCAGGCAGGGAGGAAATCAGCCCCAGCATTTT. It specifies CASRQGGNQPQHF.

The V gene is TRBV11-2, the J gene TRBJ1-1; D is uncertain. The CDR3 contains 13 residues. V gave up 1 base and J gave up 7 bases, with 10 bases separating them. Germline V lookup: CDR1 SGHAT, CDR2 FQNNGV. DNA of the CDR3: TGTGCCAGCAGCTTAGTATGGGCAGATGAAGCTTTCTTT. Protein: CASSLVWADEAFF.

J is TRBJ1-1 and V is TRBV7-6; D is unresolved. The CDR3 is made up of 15 amino acids. Germline CDR1 is SGHVS and CDR2 is FNYEAQ. V was trimmed by 5 bases and J by 3 bases, leaving 16 bases between them. CDR3 protein: CASSTSPTGYTEAFF. The DNA of the CDR3 is TGTGCCAGCAGCACCTCACCGACCGGGTACACTGAAGCTTTCTTT. The full variable domain, its missing parts supplied by reference TRBV7-6 and TRBJ1-1, is GAGVSQSPRYKVTKRGQDVALRCDPISGHVSLYWYRQALGQGPEFLTYFNYEAQQDKSGLPNDRFSAERPEGSISTLTIQRTEQRDSAMYRCASSTSPTGYTEAFFGQGTRLTVV.

The chain has TRBV28 and TRBJ2-7, with D uncertain. Between the trimmed V and J ends, which lost 3 bases and 0 bases, there was a span of 9 bases. This CDR3 region has 14 residues. Germline V lookup: CDR1 MDHEN, CDR2 SYDVKM. The CDR3, as DNA: TGTGCCAGCAGTTTCGAAAGGAGCTCCTACGAGCAGTACTTC. It codes for CASSFERSSYEQYF. The complete variable domain, with remaining parts taken from reference TRBV28 and TRBJ2-7, reads DVKVTQSSRYLVKRTGEKVFLECVQDMDHENMFWYRQDPGLGLRLIYFSYDVKMKEKGDIPEGYSVSREKKERFSLILESASTNQTSMYLCASSFERSSYEQYFGPGTRLTVT.

The chain recombines TRBV6-5 with TRBJ1-1; 7 nucleotides agree with TRBD1. CDR3 length: 13 residues. Germline V lookup: CDR1 MNHEY, CDR2 SVGAGI. Losses at the gene ends were 2 bases for V and 4 bases for J; bases not matched to a gene: 1. The CDR3 loop reads CASSYDRATEAFF. Here the CDR3 DNA reads TGTGCCAGCAGTTACGACAGGGCCACTGAAGCTTTCTTT.

The chain carries TRBV30 and TRBJ2-5; TRBD2 is a possible D gene (6 bases). V lost 3 bases to trimming and J lost 0 bases, with 17 bases between them. From germline, CDR1 is GTSNPN and CDR2 SVGIG (reference sequence). The CDR3 runs 16 residues. The CDR3 is CAWRGGAGSYQETQYF. As DNA, the CDR3 is TGTGCCTGGAGGGGCGGGGCAGGGTCGTACCAAGAGACCCAGTACTTC.

Notes on this clone: Other DNA variants within this sample encode the same CDR3. This chain links TRBV6-5 with TRBJ2-7; the D is unclear. Germline values: CDR1 MNHEY, CDR2 SVGAGI. Trimming stripped 6 bases from V and 2 bases from J, with 11 bases between. The CDR3 has 13 amino acids. CDR3 in DNA: TGTGCCAGCAGCTCACCCGGTACCTACGAGCAGTACTTC. Translation gives CASSSPGTYEQYF.

The chain has TRBV5-1 and TRBJ2-3, with D perhaps TRBD1 (6 bases). This CDR3 comprises 17 residues. Germline V gene sequence: CDR1 SGHRS, CDR2 YFSETQ. Trimming shortened V by 4 bases and J by 0 bases, and 18 bases separated the two germline ends. In nucleotides, the CDR3 is TGCGCCAGCAGCCCTATAGTACGGGACATTAGCACAGATACGCAGTATTTT. It translates to CASSPIVRDISTDTQYF.

This clone was observed a handful of times. The chain is built from TRBV11-2 and TRBJ1-6; TRBD1 agrees at 8 bases. Germline lookup yields CDR1 SGHAT and CDR2 FQNNGV. V was clipped by 5 bases and J by 9 bases; unmatched bases: 9. This CDR3 has 15 amino acids. The CDR3 DNA follows: TGTGCCAGCAGCCTCCCGGGACAGGTAGTTTCACCCCTCCACTTT. Encoded protein: CASSLPGQVVSPLHF.

The V gene is TRBV29-1, the J gene TRBJ1-1; the D is unclear. V was clipped by 6 bases and J by 6 bases, with 14 bases between them. Germline-derived CDR1 and CDR2 are SQVTM and ANQGSEA. This CDR3 has 12 amino acids. The CDR3 spells CSVGHQRAEAFF. For the CDR3, the DNA is TGCAGCGTCGGCCACCAGCGAGCTGAAGCTTTCTTT.

V is TRBV27 and J is TRBJ1-3, with 9 bases that match TRBD1. The CDR3 is made up of 15 amino acids. CDR1 is MNHEY and CDR2 is SMNVEV in the germline V gene (reference sequence). V lost 3 bases, J lost 4 bases, and 4 bases stayed unmatched. As DNA, the CDR3 is TGTGCCAGCAGTTTCTCACAGGGGGCGGGAAACACCATATATTTT. This encodes CASSFSQGAGNTIYF.

The V and J genes are TRBV15 and TRBJ2-7, with TRBD2 identical over 8 bases. Unmatched junction bases numbered 8, after V lost 4 bases and J lost 6 bases. This CDR3 spans 14 amino acids. Germline V lookup: CDR1 LNHNV, CDR2 YYDKDF (reference sequence). The CDR3 loop reads CATSTWSGGVEQYF. CDR3 nucleotide sequence: TGTGCCACCAGCACATGGTCGGGAGGGGTCGAGCAGTACTTC.

The V gene is TRBV2, the J gene TRBJ2-6; TRBD1 is a possible D gene (6 bases). V lost 4 bases, J lost 0 bases, and 13 bases lay in between. CDR1 SNHLY and CDR2 FYNNEI come from the germline V gene. The CDR3 totals 17 residues. The CDR3 loop is CASSVSGALSGANVLTF. In DNA, the CDR3 is TGTGCCAGCAGTGTGTCAGGGGCGCTCTCTGGGGCCAACGTCCTGACTTTC. The full variable domain, rest sourced from reference TRBV2 and TRBJ2-6, is EPEVTQTPSHQVTQMGQEVILRCVPISNHLYFYWYRQILGQKVEFLVSFYNNEISEKSEIFDDQFSVERPDGSNFTLKIRSTKLEDSAMYFCASSVSGALSGANVLTFGAGSRLTVL.

The chain recombines TRBV6-5 with TRBJ2-7; TRBD2 is a possible D gene (5 bases). Trimming stripped 4 bases from V and 3 bases from J, with 13 bases between. This CDR3 is 14 amino acids long. In germline, CDR1 is MNHEY, CDR2 SVGAGI. The CDR3 nucleotides read TGTGCCAGCAGTTTCGACGGGAAAGACTACGAGCAGTACTTC. It is translated as CASSFDGKDYEQYF.

The V call is TRBV2, the J call TRBJ1-5, with D possibly TRBD1 on 5 matching bases. The V end lost 7 bases, the J end lost 2 bases, and 15 bases lay between the germline ends. From germline, CDR1 is SNHLY and CDR2 FYNNEI. The length of the CDR3 is 15 residues. DNA for the CDR3: TGTGCCAGCAATACCGAACGGGGGGGCAATCAGCCCCAGCATTTT. As protein: CASNTERGGNQPQHF.